Sequencing of this TCR beta chain was carried out in a study of cytomegalovirus exposure and HLA in healthy donors. Study as a whole: Most genotyped donors, roughly 83% of 300 to 400, had Caucasian-associated genetic ancestry. Study outcomes and limitations: When a later analysis was performed, an Asian-associated ancestry cluster reportedly had fewer N-insertions than the roughly 730-donor mean. A classifier reportedly called cytomegalovirus status with high sensitivity and specificity. Altogether, 160 or so TCR beta chains were recorded as cytomegalovirus-associated.

A remark on this clone: Its antigen is unidentified.

CDR1 GTSNPN and CDR2 SVGIG come from the germline V gene (reference sequence). CDR3 length equals 16 residues. J gave up 1 base and V 1 base, and 5 bases lay outside the gene matches. The PCR was carried out with 60 Vbeta primers and 13 Jbeta primers. Assay used: immunoSEQ multiplex PCR; TCRdb lists only in-frame clones, some missing. The data contain 150,000 to 200,000 clones, around 79% of them singletons. The chain employs TRBV30 and TRBJ2-2; 8 positions match TRBD1. This TCR was sampled from a man between 35 and 55 years old in good health and CMV-seropositive. Sequenced sample: PBMCs. The CDR3 region is CAWSGAGTGNTGELFF. As DNA, the CDR3 is TGTGCCTGGAGTGGCGCCGGGACAGGGAACACCGGGGAGCTGTTTTTT.